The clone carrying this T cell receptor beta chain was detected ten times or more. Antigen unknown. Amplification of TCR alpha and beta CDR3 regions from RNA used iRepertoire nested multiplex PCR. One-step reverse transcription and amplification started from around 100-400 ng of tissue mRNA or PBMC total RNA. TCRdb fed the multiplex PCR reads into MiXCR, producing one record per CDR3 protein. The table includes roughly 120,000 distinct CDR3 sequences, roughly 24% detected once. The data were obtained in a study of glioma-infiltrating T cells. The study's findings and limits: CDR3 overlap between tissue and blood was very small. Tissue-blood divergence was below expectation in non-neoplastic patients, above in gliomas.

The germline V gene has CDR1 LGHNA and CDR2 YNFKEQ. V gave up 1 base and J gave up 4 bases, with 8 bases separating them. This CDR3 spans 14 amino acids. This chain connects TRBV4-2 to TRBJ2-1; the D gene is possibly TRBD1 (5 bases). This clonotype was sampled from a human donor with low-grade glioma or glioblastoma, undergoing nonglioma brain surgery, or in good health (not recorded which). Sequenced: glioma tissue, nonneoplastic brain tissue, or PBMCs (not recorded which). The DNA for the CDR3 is TGTGCCAGCAGCCAAGCAGGGCAATACAATGAGCAGTTCTTC. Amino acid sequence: CASSQAGQYNEQFF.